The TCR beta chain described here comes from a study of blood T cell repertoires in COVID-19. The wider study: Material from acute and convalescent COVID-19 was sourced from the United States, Italy and Spain. Sources were T cells, B-cell-depleted T cells, or PBMCs; the material itself was cDNA or gDNA.

Study members were between about 18 and 90 years old and lived in fewer than 30 US regions. Methods used by the authors: Reference gene primer amplification gave nucleated cell count estimates. The table came from immunoSEQ multiplex PCR; TCRdb's copy has only in-frame clones and leaves some out. V and J calls and clone size are as listed in that table; D and trimming were resolved from the DNA. The table records 250,000 to 300,000 clones, around 90% of them present only once. In germline, CDR1 is MDHEN, CDR2 SYDVKM. This CDR3 is built from 15 residues. The trim removed 6 bases at V and 6 bases at J, leaving 10 bases unmatched.

This chain joins TRBV28 and TRBJ2-2; 7 bases map to TRBD2. Source material: PBMCs or T cells enriched from blood (not recorded which). The clonotype originates from a woman aged 55-75 years in a cohort exposed to, infected with or recovered from COVID-19 (not recorded which). The CDR3 protein is CASSSGGISPGELFF. The CDR3 DNA sequence: TGTGCCAGCAGCTCCGGGGGGATCTCTCCCGGGGAGCTGTTTTTT.